Below, one T cell receptor (beta chain) is given with its context. Using immunoSEQ multiplex PCR, the repertoire was profiled, and TCRdb retains in-frame clones only, with some absent. The sample yields about 87,000 clones, around nine tenths seen once. Germline CDR1 and CDR2: SNHLY and FYNNEI. The CDR3 spans 14 residues. V was trimmed by 10 bases and J by 4 bases, leaving 19 bases between them. This entry is derived from a study of radiotherapy plus CTLA-4 blockade in lung cancer. The chain carries TRBV2 and TRBJ2-5, with D perhaps given as TRBD1 or TRBD2 (5 bases each). Material: peripheral blood, obtained from a patient treated with radiotherapy plus ipilimumab. The receptor comes from a human donor with non-small cell lung cancer that progressed on radiotherapy plus ipilimumab. The CDR3 DNA follows: TGTGCCACGGGACGGGGTGGGGACGGAGAGACCCAGTACTTC. This encodes CATGRGGDGETQYF.